Described below is a single T cell receptor beta chain sequence and its context. The data stem from a study of blood T cell repertoires in COVID-19. Study summary: There were acute and convalescent COVID-19 samples, and they came from the United States, Italy and Spain. Nucleic acid was either cDNA or gDNA, and it came from T cells, B-cell-depleted T cells, or PBMCs.

Authors' processing steps: Cell counts per sample came from amplifying reference gene primers. Assay used: immunoSEQ multiplex PCR; TCRdb lists only in-frame clones, some missing. V, J and clone size are those of that table, while D and trimming were read from the DNA. The sample has some 91,000 clones; approximately 82% are singletons. CDR1 is MNHEY and CDR2 is SVGEGT in the germline V gene. V gave up 2 bases and J gave up 2 bases; unmatched junction bases: 4. The CDR3 is 15 residues long. Sequences were obtained from peripheral blood. The rearrangement joins TRBV6-2 or TRBV6-3 to TRBJ1-2, with 8 bases aligning to TRBD1. This sequence was found in a human donor in a cohort sampled during active COVID-19. CDR3 sequence (DNA): TGTGCCAGCAGTTACCGGACAGGGAAGAACTATGGCTACACCTTC. Its translation is CASSYRTGKNYGYTF.